The T cell receptor beta chain described here comes from a study of T cell changes during pregnancy in multiple sclerosis. Assay used: immunoSEQ multiplex PCR; TCRdb lists only in-frame clones, some missing. The sample lists about 120,000 clones; around 93% were seen once. Germline CDR1 and CDR2: ENHRY and SYGVKD. CDR3 length equals 17 residues. V gave up 0 bases and J gave up 2 bases; unmatched junction bases: 5. This sequence joins TRBV10-3 and TRBJ2-3, with 10 bases lining up with TRBD2. This TCR was sampled from a female donor with multiple sclerosis, enrolled in a pregnancy study. Sequencing was performed on peripheral blood, taken before pregnancy. The CDR3 region has the DNA TGTGCCATCAGTGAGTCTCATAGCGGGGGGTTCACAGATACGCAGTATTTT. It encodes CAISESHSGGFTDTQYF.